This passage covers 14 T cell receptor beta chains from one sample sequenced in a study of blood T cell repertoires in COVID-19. Profiling relied on immunoSEQ multiplex PCR, and the TCRdb table lists in-frame clones only, not all of them. The sample yields roughly 150,000 clones, 84% seen once. The sample consisted of peripheral blood. These receptors all stem from a woman aged 80 or older with COVID-19, enrolled during active disease.

This clone was found once. The chain uses TRBV5-5 and TRBJ2-7; D might be TRBD1 (6 bases). Germline V gene sequence: CDR1 SGHKS, CDR2 YYEKEE (reference sequence). The CDR3 has 14 amino acids. Trimming cost V 0 bases and J 1 base, with 8 bases left between them. The CDR3 protein is CASSLATGSYEQYF. DNA of the CDR3: TGTGCCAGCAGCTTGGCCACAGGGTCCTACGAGCAGTACTTC.

The CDR3 nucleotides are TGTGCCAGCAGTCCTAGCGGGAGTAGGGCTAGCACAGATACGCAGTATTTT. The encoded protein is CASSPSGSRASTDTQYF. V gene TRBV2 combines with J gene TRBJ2-3; 10 nucleotides match TRBD2. The ends lost 5 bases at V and 0 bases at J; junction bases unmatched: 8. CDR1 and CDR2 from the germline V gene are SNHLY and FYNNEI. CDR3 size: 17 residues.

The chain recombines TRBV27 with TRBJ1-2; TRBD1 is a possible D gene (5 bases). V lost 3 bases and J 7 bases, leaving 12 bases between the germline ends. CDR3 length: 13 amino acids. The V gene's germline CDR1 is MNHEY and CDR2 SMNVEV (reference sequence). The CDR3 DNA reads as TGTGCCAGCAGTTTCGGAGGGGAGGCTGGCTACACCTTC. Protein sequence: CASSFGGEAGYTF.

This chain uses TRBV10-3 with TRBJ1-2; 8 nucleotides line up with TRBD1. CDR1 and CDR2 from the germline V gene are ENHRY and SYGVKD. The CDR3 length is 13 residues. Trimming cost V 6 bases and J 8 bases; bases outside gene matches: 8. The CDR3 DNA sequence: TGTGCCATCAGATCGGACAGGGAGGGGGGCTACACCTTC. It codes for CAIRSDREGGYTF.

The V gene is TRBV18, the J gene TRBJ2-3, with 10 bases matching TRBD2. This CDR3 comprises 14 residues. V was clipped by 6 bases and J by 7 bases; unmatched bases: 7. Germline V gene data show CDR1 as KGHSH and CDR2 as LQKENI. DNA of the CDR3: TGTGCCAGCTCCCCCGGGACTAGCGCTCATACGCAGTATTTT. This sequence encodes CASSPGTSAHTQYF.

The chain joins TRBV6-1 to TRBJ2-7; TRBD1 might be the D (6 bases). The CDR3 is made up of 13 amino acids. Trimming pared 2 bases from V and 7 bases from J, leaving 12 bases between. In germline, CDR1 is MNHNS, CDR2 SASEGT. CDR3 bases: TGTGCCAGCAGTGAACCTCAGGGGTGGGAGCAGTACTTC. Translation: CASSEPQGWEQYF.

This chain links TRBV4-1 with TRBJ1-2; D is possibly TRBD1 (6 bases). From germline, CDR1 is MGHRA and CDR2 YSYEKL. The V end lost 4 bases, the J end lost 5 bases, and 14 bases lay between the germline ends. The CDR3 length is 14 residues. In nucleotides, the CDR3 is TGCGCCAGCAGCCCGACCTTAGGACAGTATGGCTACACCTTC. Translated: CASSPTLGQYGYTF.

CDR3 nucleotides: TGTGCCAGCAGCAGGGACAGGGAGGGGAAAAACATTCAGTACTTC. This codes for CASSRDREGKNIQYF. V is TRBV2 and J is TRBJ2-4; TRBD1 matches 9 bases. Germline lookup yields CDR1 SNHLY and CDR2 FYNNEI. V was pared by 6 bases and J by 4 bases, with 7 bases of the junction left unmatched. The CDR3 is made up of 15 amino acids.

The V and J genes are TRBV5-1 and TRBJ1-5; no clear D gene. The CDR3 loop spans 15 amino acids. In germline, CDR1 is SGHRS, CDR2 YFSETQ. Trimming took off 4 bases at V and 6 bases at J, with 17 bases between the two ends. The CDR3 protein is CASSINDASGQPQHF. CDR3 DNA: TGCGCCAGCAGCATCAACGACGCCTCGGGTCAGCCCCAGCATTTT.

The DNA of the CDR3 is TGTGCCAGCAGCTCACGAGGGGCAGGGGGGAAGACCCAGTACTTC. It codes for CASSSRGAGGKTQYF. The chain couples TRBV11-1 to TRBJ2-5; possibly TRBD1 for D (7 bases). The germline V and J ends were trimmed by 4 bases and 6 bases, with 18 bases remaining between them. The CDR3 length is 15 residues. Germline CDR1 and CDR2: SGHAT and FQDESV (reference sequence).

The table lists this clone with a few counts. The CDR3 here is CASSGRLAGGREQYF. CDR3 bases: TGTGCCAGCAGCGGCAGACTAGCGGGGGGGCGTGAGCAGTACTTC. The V and J genes are TRBV7-2 and TRBJ2-7, with 14 bases lining up with TRBD2. This CDR3 has 15 amino acids. V lost 5 bases and J lost 7; bases outside the gene matches: 7. Germline lookup yields CDR1 SGHTA and CDR2 FQGNSA.

This clone appeared a few times. The J gene is TRBJ1-5, the V gene TRBV5-1; tentatively, D is TRBD1 (6 bases). Germline CDR1 reads SGHRS; CDR2 reads YFSETQ. Trimming removed 4 bases from V and 7 bases from J, with 15 bases in between. The CDR3 has 14 amino acids. The CDR3 sequence is CASSTEGGQQPQHF. The CDR3 coding sequence is TGCGCCAGCAGCACGGAGGGGGGGCAACAGCCCCAGCATTTT.

This chain joins TRBV3-1 (or the pseudogene TRBV3-2) and TRBJ1-1, with a weak D call TRBD1 (5 bases). CDR1 and CDR2 (germline): LGHDT, YNNKEL (reference sequence). V was cut by 3 bases and J by 1 base, with 12 bases left in between. The CDR3 totals 15 residues. The CDR3 bases are TGTGCCAGCAGCCACGCGGGACGGACGAACACTGAAGCTTTCTTT. It is translated as CASSHAGRTNTEAFF.

The V call is TRBV10-2, the J call TRBJ1-5; D gene ambiguous. The CDR3 totals 14 residues. Trimming removed 5 bases from V and 4 bases from J, with 12 bases in between. The V gene's germline CDR1 is WSHSY and CDR2 SAAADI. The CDR3 DNA sequence: TGCGCCAGCAGTCGTCAGGATCGAAATCAGCCCCAGCATTTT. Its translation is CASSRQDRNQPQHF.